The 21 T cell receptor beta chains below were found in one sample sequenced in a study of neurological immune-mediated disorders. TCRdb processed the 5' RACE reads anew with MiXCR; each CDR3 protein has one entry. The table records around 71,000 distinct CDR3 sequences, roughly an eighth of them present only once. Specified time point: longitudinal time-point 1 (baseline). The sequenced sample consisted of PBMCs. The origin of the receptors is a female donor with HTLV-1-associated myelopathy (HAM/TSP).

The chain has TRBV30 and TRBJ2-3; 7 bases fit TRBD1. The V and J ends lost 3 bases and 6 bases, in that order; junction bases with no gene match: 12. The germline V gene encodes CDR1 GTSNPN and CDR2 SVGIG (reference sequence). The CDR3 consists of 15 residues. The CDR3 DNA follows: TGTGCCTGGAGGTTTCGTGGCAGGGGGTCGGATACGCAGTATTTT. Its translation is CAWRFRGRGSDTQYF. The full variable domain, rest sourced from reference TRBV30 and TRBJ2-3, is SQTIHQWPATLVQPVGSPLSLECTVEGTSNPNLYWYRQAAGRGLQLLFYSVGIGQISSEVPQNLSASRPQDRQFILSSKKLLLSDSGFYLCAWRFRGRGSDTQYFGPGTRLTVL.

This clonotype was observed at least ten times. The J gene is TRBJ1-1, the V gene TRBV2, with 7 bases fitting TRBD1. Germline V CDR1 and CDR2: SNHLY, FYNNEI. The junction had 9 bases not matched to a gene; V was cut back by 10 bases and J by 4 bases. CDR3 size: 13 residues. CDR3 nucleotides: TGTGCCACCAACCCCTGGGACAGCACTGAAGCTTTCTTT. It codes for CATNPWDSTEAFF.

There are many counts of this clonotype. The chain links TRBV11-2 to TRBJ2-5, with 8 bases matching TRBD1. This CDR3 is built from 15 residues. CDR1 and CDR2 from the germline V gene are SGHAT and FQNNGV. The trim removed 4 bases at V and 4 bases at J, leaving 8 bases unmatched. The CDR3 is CASSSAAGGIETQYF. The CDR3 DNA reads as TGTGCCAGCAGCTCCGCAGCAGGGGGCATAGAGACCCAGTACTTC.

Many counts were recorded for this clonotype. The CDR3 loop reads CARPLHTIYF. The CDR3 nucleotides read TGTGCCAGACCCCTACACACCATATATTTT. This chain connects TRBV6-7 to TRBJ1-3; D is unresolved. TRBV6-7 is labeled an ORF, and its function is uncertain. This CDR3 has 10 residues. Deletions cut 9 bases from V and 8 bases from J, with 8 bases between.

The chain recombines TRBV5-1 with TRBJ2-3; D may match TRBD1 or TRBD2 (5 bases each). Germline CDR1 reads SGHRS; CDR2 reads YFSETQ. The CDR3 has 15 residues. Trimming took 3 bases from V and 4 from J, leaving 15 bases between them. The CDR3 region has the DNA TGCGCCAGCAGCTCCCGGGACCATGAGGCAGATACGCAGTATTTT. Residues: CASSSRDHEADTQYF.

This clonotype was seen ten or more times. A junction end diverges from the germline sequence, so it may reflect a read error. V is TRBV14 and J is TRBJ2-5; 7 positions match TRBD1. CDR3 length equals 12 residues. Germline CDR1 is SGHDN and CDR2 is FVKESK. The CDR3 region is CASSQGRDSRHF. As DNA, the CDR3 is TGTGCCAGCAGCCAAGGAAGGGACAGTCGGCACTTC.

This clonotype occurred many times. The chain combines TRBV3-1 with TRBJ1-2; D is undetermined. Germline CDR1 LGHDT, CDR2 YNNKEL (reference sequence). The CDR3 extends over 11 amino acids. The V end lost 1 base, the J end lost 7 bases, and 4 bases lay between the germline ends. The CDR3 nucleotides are TGTGCCAGCAGCCAAGGTGGTGGCTACACCTTC. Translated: CASSQGGGYTF.

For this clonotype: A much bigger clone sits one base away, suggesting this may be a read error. The CDR3 loop is CASGSGGWAGEMFF. CDR3 bases: TGTGCCAGCGGAAGTGGGGGCTGGGCCGGGGAGATGTTTTTT. The gene calls are TRBV5-6 and TRBJ2-2; weak D call: TRBD1 (6 bases). The CDR3 length is 14 residues. CDR1 is SGHDT, CDR2 YYEEEE, per germline.

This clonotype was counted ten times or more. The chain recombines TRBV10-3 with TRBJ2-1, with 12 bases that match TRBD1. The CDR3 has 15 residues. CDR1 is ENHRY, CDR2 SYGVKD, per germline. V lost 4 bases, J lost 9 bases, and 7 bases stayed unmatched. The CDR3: CAISVRDRGLGEQFF. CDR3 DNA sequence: TGTGCCATCAGTGTTAGGGACAGGGGGCTTGGTGAGCAGTTCTTC.

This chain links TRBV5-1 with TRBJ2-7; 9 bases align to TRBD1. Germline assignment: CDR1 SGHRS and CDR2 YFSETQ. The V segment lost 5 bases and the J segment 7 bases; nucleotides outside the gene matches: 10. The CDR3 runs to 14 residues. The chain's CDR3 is CASRLTGGFHEQYF. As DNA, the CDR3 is TGCGCCAGCAGACTAACAGGGGGCTTTCATGAGCAGTACTTC.

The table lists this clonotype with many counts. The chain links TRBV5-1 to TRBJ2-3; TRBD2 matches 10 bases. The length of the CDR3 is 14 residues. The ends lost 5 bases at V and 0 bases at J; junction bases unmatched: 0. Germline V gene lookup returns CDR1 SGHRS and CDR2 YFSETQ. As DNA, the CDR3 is TGCGCCAGCAGACTAGCGGGGAGCACAGATACGCAGTATTTT. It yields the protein CASRLAGSTDTQYF.

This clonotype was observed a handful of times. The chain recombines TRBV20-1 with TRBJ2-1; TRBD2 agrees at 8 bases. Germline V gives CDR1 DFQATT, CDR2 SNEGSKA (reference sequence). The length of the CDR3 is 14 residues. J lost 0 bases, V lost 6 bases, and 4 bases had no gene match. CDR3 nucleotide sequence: TGCAGTGCCGCTAGCGGGCCCTCCTACAATGAGCAGTTCTTC. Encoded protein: CSAASGPSYNEQFF.

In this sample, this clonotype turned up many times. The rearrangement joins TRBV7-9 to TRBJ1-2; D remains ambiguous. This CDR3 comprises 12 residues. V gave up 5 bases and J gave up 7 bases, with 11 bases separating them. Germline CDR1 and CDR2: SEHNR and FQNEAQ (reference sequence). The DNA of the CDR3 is TGTGCCAGCAGCACAGAAGCGGGTGGCTACACCTTC. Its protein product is CASSTEAGGYTF.

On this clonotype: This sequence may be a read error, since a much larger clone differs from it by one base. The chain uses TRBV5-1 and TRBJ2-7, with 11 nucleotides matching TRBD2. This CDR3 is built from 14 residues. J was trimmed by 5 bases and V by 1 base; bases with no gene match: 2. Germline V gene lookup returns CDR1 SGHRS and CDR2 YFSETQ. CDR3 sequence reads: CASSLSSGGDEQYF. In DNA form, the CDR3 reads TGCGCCAGCAGCTTGAGTAGCGGGGGGGACGAGCAGTACTTC.

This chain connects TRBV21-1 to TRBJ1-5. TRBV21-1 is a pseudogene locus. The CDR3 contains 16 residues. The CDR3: CTSSAWRPYSNQPQHF. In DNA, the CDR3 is TGTACCAGCAGCGCCTGGAGGCCGTATAGCAATCAGCCCCAGCATTTT.

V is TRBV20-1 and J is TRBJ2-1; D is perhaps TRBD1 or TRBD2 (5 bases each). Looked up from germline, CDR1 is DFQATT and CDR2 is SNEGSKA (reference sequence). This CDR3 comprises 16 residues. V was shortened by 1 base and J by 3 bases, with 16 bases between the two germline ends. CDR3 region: CSARVNNEGIYNEQFF. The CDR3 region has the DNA TGCAGTGCTAGAGTCAATAACGAGGGGATCTACAATGAGCAGTTCTTC.

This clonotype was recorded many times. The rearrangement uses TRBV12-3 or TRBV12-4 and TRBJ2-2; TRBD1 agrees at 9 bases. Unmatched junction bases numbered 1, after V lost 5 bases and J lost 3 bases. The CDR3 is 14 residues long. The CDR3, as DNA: TGTGCCAGCAGTAGGACAGGGGACACCGGGGAGCTGTTTTTT. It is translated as CASSRTGDTGELFF.

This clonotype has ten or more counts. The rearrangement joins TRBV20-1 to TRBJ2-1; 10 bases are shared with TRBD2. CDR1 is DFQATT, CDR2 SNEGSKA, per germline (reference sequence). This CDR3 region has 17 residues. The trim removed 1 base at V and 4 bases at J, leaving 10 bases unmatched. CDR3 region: CSARVSSASGGYNEQFF. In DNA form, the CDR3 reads TGCAGTGCTAGAGTAAGTTCGGCTAGCGGGGGATACAATGAGCAGTTCTTC.

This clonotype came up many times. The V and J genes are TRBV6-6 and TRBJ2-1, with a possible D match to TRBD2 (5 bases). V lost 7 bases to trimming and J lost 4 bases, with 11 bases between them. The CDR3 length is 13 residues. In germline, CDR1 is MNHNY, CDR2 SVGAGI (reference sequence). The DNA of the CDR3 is TGTGCCAGCAACAACCTAGCATACAATGAGCAGTTCTTC. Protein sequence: CASNNLAYNEQFF.

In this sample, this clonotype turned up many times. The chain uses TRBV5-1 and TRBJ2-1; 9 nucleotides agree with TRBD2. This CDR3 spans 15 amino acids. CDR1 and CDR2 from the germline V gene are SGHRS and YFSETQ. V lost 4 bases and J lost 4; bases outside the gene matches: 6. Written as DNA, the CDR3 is TGCGCCAGCAGCCTGACTAGCGGAGGATACAATGAGCAGTTCTTC. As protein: CASSLTSGGYNEQFF.

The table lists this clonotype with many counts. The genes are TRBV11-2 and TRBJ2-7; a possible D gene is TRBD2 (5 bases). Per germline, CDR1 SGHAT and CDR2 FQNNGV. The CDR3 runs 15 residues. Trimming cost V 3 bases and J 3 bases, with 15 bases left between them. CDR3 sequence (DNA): TGTGCCAGCAGCTTCGGACTCTCACCTGGCTACGAGCAGTACTTC. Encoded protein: CASSFGLSPGYEQYF.